This TCR beta chain came from a study of T cells after yellow fever vaccination. This CDR3 is built from 15 residues. Concerning this clonotype itself: The junction does not match germline at one end; this may be a read error.

Template switching by 5'RACE produced TCR cDNA, adding a universal primer site and UMIs. A single record per CDR3 protein comes from TCRdb applying MiXCR to the 5' RACE reads. The table records approximately 340,000 distinct CDR3 sequences, 7.5% to 9% of them present only once. This sequence joins TRBV12-3 or TRBV12-4 and TRBJ2-1; D is unresolved. The TCR sequence derives from a man in his late teens or twenties who received the YFV17D yellow fever vaccine. The sample consisted of PBMCs, taken on the day of the first yellow fever vaccination. This chain's CDR3 is CASSLGPGSYDEQFF. The CDR3 bases are TGTGCCAGCAGTTTAGGGCCTGGTTCCTACGATGAGCAGTTCTTC.